The 25 T cell receptor beta chains presented below share a single source sample, sequenced in a study of blood T cell repertoires in COVID-19. The repertoire was sequenced with immunoSEQ multiplex PCR; TCRdb's copy has only in-frame clones and lacks some. The profile shows some 110,000 clones, 75% to 90% of them singletons. The specimen was peripheral blood. The receptors stem from a woman between 65 and 79 years old with acute or convalescent COVID-19.

The rearrangement links TRBV9 to TRBJ2-1, with 9 bases lining up with TRBD2. The germline V gene encodes CDR1 SGDLS and CDR2 YYNGEE. This CDR3 region has 14 residues. V shed 3 bases, J shed 6 bases, and the junction held 4 bases outside the gene matches. CDR3 amino acids: CASSAGLARNEQFF. The DNA of the CDR3 is TGTGCCAGCAGCGCTGGACTAGCGCGCAATGAGCAGTTCTTC.

The V call is TRBV2, the J call TRBJ2-1; TRBD1 agrees at 9 bases. This CDR3 has 15 residues. Per germline, CDR1 SNHLY and CDR2 FYNNEI. Trimming at V came to 1 base and at J to 8 bases, leaving 6 bases not matched to a gene. CDR3: CASSEEGTGTYEQFF. CDR3 nucleotides: TGTGCCAGCAGTGAAGAGGGGACAGGGACCTATGAGCAGTTCTTC.

The CDR3 nucleotides read TGTGCCAGTGCCGGGACAGCGTACAATGAGCAGTTCTTC. It codes for CASAGTAYNEQFF. The chain recombines TRBV10-3 with TRBJ2-1; TRBD1 aligns across 7 bases. The CDR3 is made up of 13 amino acids. The germline V gene has CDR1 ENHRY and CDR2 SYGVKD. V dropped 10 bases and J dropped 4; count of bases not matched to a gene: 7.

The J gene is TRBJ2-1, the V gene TRBV7-2; tentative D call: TRBD2 (5 bases). Germline V CDR1 and CDR2: SGHTA, FQGNSA. The CDR3 covers 15 residues. Trimming pared 5 bases from V and 4 bases from J, leaving 15 bases between. The CDR3 DNA sequence: TGTGCCAGCAGCAACACCCTCGGACTTTACAATGAGCAGTTCTTC. The encoded protein is CASSNTLGLYNEQFF.

The chain joins TRBV18 to TRBJ2-7; TRBD1 matches 9 bases. Germline V gene sequence: CDR1 KGHSH, CDR2 LQKENI. After removal of 6 bases from V and 2 bases from J, the junction contained 8 bases not matched to a gene. This CDR3 has 15 residues. The CDR3 spells CASSPADRGTYEQYF. CDR3 coding DNA: TGTGCCAGCTCCCCTGCGGACAGGGGCACCTACGAGCAGTACTTC.

CDR3 sequence: CASSQTGTGSGANVLTF. The CDR3 nucleotides read TGTGCCAGCAGCCAGACAGGGACAGGGTCTGGGGCCAACGTCCTGACTTTC. The V and J genes are TRBV4-2 and TRBJ2-6; TRBD1 matches at 9 bases. The CDR3 sequence is 17 residues long. CDR1 is LGHNA and CDR2 is YNFKEQ in the germline V gene. The V and J ends lost 3 bases and 1 base, in that order; junction bases with no gene match: 4.

The chain joins TRBV6-1 to TRBJ2-1; TRBD2 aligns across 12 bases. The CDR3 length is 15 residues. The trim removed 2 bases at V and 10 bases at J, leaving 6 bases unmatched. In germline, CDR1 is MNHNS, CDR2 SASEGT. For the CDR3, the DNA is TGTGCCAGCAGTGAATCTAGCGGGAGGGTAGGGGAGCAGTTCTTC. Amino acids: CASSESSGRVGEQFF.

The rearrangement uses TRBV11-2 and TRBJ2-6, with D perhaps matching TRBD1 (5 bases). Germline CDR1 SGHAT, CDR2 FQNNGV. The ends were cut back, 8 bases at V and 8 bases at J, with 10 bases in the middle. The CDR3 is made up of 12 amino acids. CDR3 in DNA: TGTGCCAGCCGGCCAGGGCCCAACGTCCTGACTTTC. Protein product: CASRPGPNVLTF.

The chain has TRBV29-1 and TRBJ1-1; D not certain. Germline V gene data show CDR1 as SQVTM and CDR2 as ANQGSEA. This CDR3 has 12 residues. Trimming removed 6 bases at V and 5 bases at J, with 13 bases between. The CDR3 protein is CSVREQQTEAFF. The CDR3 DNA is TGCAGCGTGAGGGAACAGCAGACTGAAGCTTTCTTT.

V is TRBV6-5 and J is TRBJ2-7, with 11 nucleotides matching TRBD2. V trimming: 6 bases; J trimming: 3 bases; junction bases outside the gene matches: 7. CDR3 size: 15 residues. CDR1 and CDR2 from the germline V gene are MNHEY and SVGAGI. Here the CDR3 DNA reads TGTGCCAGCAGGCCCGGGACTAGCGGTTACTACGAGCAGTACTTC. Translation: CASRPGTSGYYEQYF.

The CDR3 is CASSPPEQVTEAFF. CDR3 coding DNA: TGTGCCAGCTCACCTCCCGAACAGGTCACTGAAGCTTTCTTT. The chain employs TRBV18 and TRBJ1-1, with D possibly matching TRBD1 (5 bases). CDR1 KGHSH and CDR2 LQKENI come from the germline V gene. With 3 bases removed from V and 4 bases from J, the gap between germline ends came to 12 bases. CDR3 length equals 14 residues.

The chain has TRBV12-3 or TRBV12-4 and TRBJ1-2; 7 bases map to TRBD1. V trimming: 4 bases; J trimming: 4 bases; junction bases outside the gene matches: 3. There are 13 residues in the CDR3. CDR3 sequence reads: CASSSRTGYGYTF. Written as DNA, the CDR3 is TGTGCCAGCAGTTCGCGGACAGGCTATGGCTACACCTTC.

The rearrangement uses TRBV7-8 and TRBJ2-4; D is unclear. Trimming pared 1 base from V and 0 bases from J, leaving 10 bases between. The CDR3 is made up of 16 amino acids. Germline CDR1 is SGHVS and CDR2 is FQNEAQ. The CDR3 loop is CASSLGAVLAKNIQYF. CDR3 DNA sequence: TGTGCCAGCAGCTTAGGGGCTGTTCTAGCCAAAAACATTCAGTACTTC.

J is TRBJ2-5 and V is TRBV23-1; D perhaps matches TRBD1 (6 bases). TRBV23-1 counts as an open reading frame of uncertain function. The CDR3 loop spans 14 amino acids. V lost 6 bases, J lost 1 base, and 12 bases lay in between. Written as DNA, the CDR3 is TGCGCCAGCAGGCAGGGGTTCGCCCAAGAGACCCAGTACTTC. It is translated as CASRQGFAQETQYF.

The chain links TRBV27 to TRBJ1-2, with 8 bases aligning to TRBD1. Per germline, CDR1 MNHEY and CDR2 SMNVEV (reference sequence). The CDR3 loop spans 12 amino acids. After removal of 10 bases from V and 8 bases from J, the junction contained 9 bases not matched to a gene. The DNA of the CDR3 is TGTGCCACCTCGACAGGGGAGGGCGGCTACACCTTC. Amino acid sequence: CATSTGEGGYTF.

The chain has TRBV7-8 and TRBJ2-1; TRBD2 aligns across 8 bases. The CDR3 extends over 14 amino acids. Losses at the gene ends were 4 bases for V and 9 bases for J; bases not matched to a gene: 8. Germline assignment: CDR1 SGHVS and CDR2 FQNEAQ. The CDR3 DNA reads TGTGCCAGCAGCTCCGTAGCGGGGAAGGGTGAGCAGTTCTTC. This gives the protein CASSSVAGKGEQFF.

The genes are TRBV6-1 and TRBJ2-1; D unclear. The germline V gene encodes CDR1 MNHNS and CDR2 SASEGT. Between the trimmed V and J ends, which lost 3 bases and 9 bases, there was a span of 12 bases. The CDR3 extends over 13 amino acids. The CDR3 DNA reads TGTGCCAGCAGTGACCTCGGTTCAGGTGAGCAGTTCTTC. This gives the protein CASSDLGSGEQFF.

The V and J genes are TRBV2 and TRBJ2-7; 10 bases map to TRBD1. With V trimmed by 2 bases and J by 5 bases, 9 bases remained unmatched. Germline CDR1 and CDR2: SNHLY and FYNNEI. This CDR3 comprises 16 residues. CDR3 protein: CASSETPRQGADEQYF. CDR3 sequence (DNA): TGTGCCAGCAGTGAAACTCCGAGACAGGGGGCCGACGAGCAGTACTTC. The full variable domain, its missing parts supplied by reference TRBV2 and TRBJ2-7, is EPEVTQTPSHQVTQMGQEVILRCVPISNHLYFYWYRQILGQKVEFLVSFYNNEISEKSEIFDDQFSVERPDGSNFTLKIRSTKLEDSAMYFCASSETPRQGADEQYFGPGTRLTVT.

CDR3 amino acids: CASSEEQRDEKLFF. CDR3 bases: TGTGCCAGCAGTGAAGAGCAGAGGGATGAAAAACTGTTTTTT. The gene calls are TRBV6-1 and TRBJ1-4; D gene unclear. CDR3 length: 14 amino acids. Germline CDR1 reads MNHNS; CDR2 reads SASEGT. V gave up 1 base and J gave up 6 bases, with 9 bases separating them.

The chain couples TRBV18 to TRBJ2-1; D is possibly TRBD1 (5 bases). With 1 base removed from V and 5 bases from J, the gap between germline ends came to 15 bases. Germline CDR1 is KGHSH and CDR2 is LQKENI. There are 16 residues in the CDR3. Here the CDR3 DNA reads TGTGCCAGCTCACCACTAGGGGCTGAGGCAAACAATGAGCAGTTCTTC. It codes for CASSPLGAEANNEQFF.

The V and J genes are TRBV19 and TRBJ2-7; the D gene is possibly TRBD2 (5 bases). In germline, CDR1 is LNHDA, CDR2 SQIVND (reference sequence). V lost 4 bases to trimming and J lost 0 bases, with 10 bases between them. The CDR3 is 14 amino acids. This CDR3 reads CASSKAGSSYEQYF. Written as DNA, the CDR3 is TGTGCCAGTAGTAAGGCGGGTAGCTCCTACGAGCAGTACTTC.

V is TRBV3-1 (or the pseudogene TRBV3-2) and J is TRBJ2-7; no definite D call. Germline-derived CDR1 and CDR2 are LGHDT and YNNKEL (reference sequence). This CDR3 contains 16 residues. Trimming removed 1 base at V and 2 bases at J, with 15 bases between. CDR3 sequence: CASSQGSAASPYEQYF. DNA of the CDR3: TGTGCCAGCAGCCAAGGGAGCGCAGCTTCACCCTACGAGCAGTACTTC.

This clone was detected a few times. The CDR3 loop is CASSLGVSSGNTIYF. CDR3 nucleotide sequence: TGTGCCAGCAGCTTGGGCGTGAGCTCTGGAAACACCATATATTTT. This chain uses TRBV5-5 with TRBJ1-3; D is unclear. Trimming left V 0 bases short and J 0 bases short, with 7 bases between. The CDR3 sequence is 15 residues long. Germline CDR1 SGHKS, CDR2 YYEKEE (reference sequence). The full variable domain, in which reference TRBV5-5 and TRBJ1-3 provide the parts outside the CDR3, is DAGVTQSPTHLIKTRGQQVTLRCSPISGHKSVSWYQQVLGQGPQFIFQYYEKEERGRGNFPDRFSARQFPNYSSELNVNALLLGDSALYLCASSLGVSSGNTIYFGEGSWLTVV.

The V gene is TRBV3-1 (or the pseudogene TRBV3-2), the J gene TRBJ1-6; TRBD1 is a possible D gene (6 bases). The CDR3 totals 15 residues. With 2 bases removed from V and 9 bases from J, the gap between germline ends came to 14 bases. Germline lookup yields CDR1 LGHDT and CDR2 YNNKEL (reference sequence). Here the CDR3 reads CASSQLDSLISPLHF. The DNA for the CDR3 is TGTGCCAGCAGCCAACTGGACAGCTTGATTTCACCCCTCCACTTT.

The chain has TRBV2 and TRBJ1-2, with a tentative D call TRBD1 (6 bases). This CDR3 contains 13 residues. The germline V gene encodes CDR1 SNHLY and CDR2 FYNNEI. V shed 6 bases and J shed 1 base, with 9 bases lying between them. Written as DNA, the CDR3 is TGTGCCAGCAGCTCGGACAGTAACTATGGCTACACCTTC. It yields the protein CASSSDSNYGYTF.